Following are 15 T cell receptor beta chains from one sample sequenced in a study of cytomegalovirus exposure and HLA in healthy donors. Amplification used 60 Vbeta primers and 13 Jbeta primers. Assay used: immunoSEQ multiplex PCR; TCRdb lists only in-frame clones, some missing. The profile shows under 200,000 clones, roughly four fifths of them singletons. Sequencing used PBMCs. These receptors all come from a woman between 18 and 29 years old in good health and CMV-seronegative.

The gene calls are TRBV28 and TRBJ1-1, with a tentative D call TRBD1 (5 bases). CDR3 size: 12 residues. Between the trimmed V and J ends, which lost 3 bases and 10 bases, there was a span of 12 bases. CDR1 is MDHEN and CDR2 is SYDVKM in the germline V gene. CDR3 in DNA: TGTGCCAGCAGTTTGGAGGGGCGGGCAGCTTTCTTT. Translation: CASSLEGRAAFF.

V and J are TRBV4-1 and TRBJ1-5, with no clear D. Trimming took off 4 bases at V and 1 base at J, with 17 bases between the two ends. The V gene's germline CDR1 is MGHRA and CDR2 YSYEKL. The CDR3 covers 17 residues. In DNA form, the CDR3 reads TGCGCCAGCAGCCTAACGATTCTCCGGCGGAGCAATCAGCCCCAGCATTTT. As protein: CASSLTILRRSNQPQHF.

This clone was counted a single time. The chain carries TRBV7-2 and TRBJ1-2; 7 bases match TRBD1. The CDR3 is 15 residues long. Germline trimming cut 0 bases from V and 4 bases from J; bases unmatched to any gene: 5. Germline CDR1 reads SGHTA; CDR2 reads FQGNSA. The CDR3, as DNA: TGTGCCAGCAGCTTAGCAACAGGGGTGGGCTATGGCTACACCTTC. This encodes CASSLATGVGYGYTF.

V usage is TRBV25-1 and J usage is TRBJ1-3; no clear D gene. This CDR3 is built from 15 residues. CDR1 is MGHDK and CDR2 is SYGVNS in the germline V gene. Deletions cut 6 bases from V and 1 base from J, with 13 bases between. The DNA for the CDR3 is TGTGCCAGCAGCCCCCGGGGAGAGTCTGGAAACACCATATATTTT. It codes for CASSPRGESGNTIYF.

This rearrangement joins TRBV7-9 to TRBJ2-7; 7 nucleotides line up with TRBD1. With 1 base clipped from V and 5 bases from J, the junction kept 5 bases outside the gene matches. In germline, CDR1 is SEHNR, CDR2 FQNEAQ (reference sequence). The CDR3 totals 14 residues. The chain's CDR3 is CASSLEGARDEQYF. CDR3 bases: TGTGCCAGCAGCTTAGAGGGGGCAAGAGACGAGCAGTACTTC.

The rearrangement uses TRBV9 and TRBJ2-3; 9 nucleotides align to TRBD2. This CDR3 region has 13 residues. The V gene end was trimmed by 7 bases and the J gene end by 3 bases; junction bases not matched to a gene: 3. CDR1 and CDR2 from the germline V gene are SGDLS and YYNGEE. The CDR3: CASGGLATDTQYF. The CDR3 DNA sequence: TGTGCCAGCGGGGGACTAGCTACAGATACGCAGTATTTT.

This clone was observed a handful of times. The chain is built from TRBV2 and TRBJ1-3, with D possibly being TRBD1 (6 bases). The V and J ends lost 2 bases and 5 bases respectively, with 10 bases between them. CDR1 and CDR2 (germline): SNHLY, FYNNEI. The CDR3 is 14 amino acids. The CDR3 sequence: CASSERGARNTIYF. The CDR3 region has the DNA TGTGCCAGCAGTGAACGGGGGGCGAGAAACACCATATATTTT.

This chain links TRBV6-6 with TRBJ2-2; 11 bases align to TRBD2. CDR1 and CDR2 from the germline V gene are MNHNY and SVGAGI (reference sequence). The CDR3 contains 14 residues. Trimming removed 10 bases from V and 4 bases from J; junction bases left unmatched: 5. Written as DNA, the CDR3 is TGTGCCACCCATAGCGGGAGGGCCACCGGGGAGCTGTTTTTT. Protein: CATHSGRATGELFF.

V is TRBV6-5 and J is TRBJ2-7; possibly TRBD2 for D (6 bases). The CDR3 is 13 residues long. Germline V gene sequence: CDR1 MNHEY, CDR2 SVGAGI. Trimming stripped 7 bases from V and 6 bases from J, with 16 bases between. CDR3 protein: CASTARRGGEQYV. CDR3 DNA sequence: TGTGCCAGCACGGCCCGCCGGGGAGGCGAGCAGTACGTC.

This chain uses TRBV10-2 with TRBJ2-1, with 12 bases matching TRBD2. The CDR3 is made up of 16 amino acids. Germline CDR1 reads WSHSY; CDR2 reads SAAADI. The J segment lost 6 bases and the V segment lost 8 bases, leaving 11 bases of the junction unmatched. The CDR3 coding sequence is TGCGCCAGCCGTCTAGCGGGAGGGAAAGCCGCCAATGAGCAGTTCTTC. Amino acids: CASRLAGGKAANEQFF.

This chain joins TRBV7-9 and TRBJ1-6; D is uncertain. Germline loops: CDR1 SEHNR, CDR2 FQNEAQ (reference sequence). This CDR3 comprises 16 residues. Trimming shortened V by 3 bases and J by 5 bases, and 14 bases separated the two germline ends. CDR3 amino acids: CASSFQLGQDNSPLHF. The CDR3 coding sequence is TGTGCCAGCAGCTTTCAATTGGGTCAGGATAATTCACCCCTCCACTTT.

The genes are TRBV10-2 and TRBJ2-5; 13 bases are a match to TRBD2. Germline V gives CDR1 WSHSY, CDR2 SAAADI. The CDR3 is 16 residues long. The J segment lost 9 bases and the V segment lost 6 bases, leaving 13 bases of the junction unmatched. CDR3 sequence (DNA): TGCGCCAGCAGGGGACTAGCGGGACCTAACGAAGCGGCCCAGTACTTC. Amino acids: CASRGLAGPNEAAQYF.

The chain carries TRBV6-5 and TRBJ2-1; 13 bases align to TRBD2. V lost 3 bases to trimming and J lost 10 bases; unmatched junction nucleotides: 6. Germline CDR1 is MNHEY and CDR2 is SVGAGI. There are 15 residues in the CDR3. CDR3 region: CASSYGLAGVQEQFF. The CDR3 DNA reads as TGTGCCAGCAGTTATGGACTAGCGGGAGTCCAGGAGCAGTTCTTC.

V gene TRBV28 combines with J gene TRBJ2-7; TRBD1 might be the D (5 bases). The V gene lost 3 bases and the J gene lost 1 base, with 13 bases spanning the gap. The germline CDR1 and CDR2 sequences are MDHEN and SYDVKM. This CDR3 spans 15 amino acids. The CDR3 DNA follows: TGTGCCAGCAGTTTCGCGACAGCCCAGTCCTACGAGCAGTACTTC. This gives the protein CASSFATAQSYEQYF.

This clone was picked up one time. DNA for the CDR3: TGTGCCACCAGCGTGGACAGGGGTCCCTATGGCTACACCTTC. It codes for CATSVDRGPYGYTF. J is TRBJ1-2 and V is TRBV15, with 9 bases matching TRBD1. CDR1 is LNHNV, CDR2 YYDKDF, per germline (reference sequence). V lost 5 bases to trimming and J lost 4 bases; unmatched junction nucleotides: 5. CDR3 size: 14 residues.